This T cell receptor (beta chain) appears in the sequencing data of a study of tumor-infiltrating lymphocytes in localized non-small cell lung cancer. The study, taken as a whole, reports: Tumor T-cell fraction from TCR sequencing was not associated with recurrence-free survival (p = 0.61). Available tissue quantity limited TCR sequencing to a patient subset.

The germline V gene has CDR1 WSHSY and CDR2 SAAADI. The V and J ends lost 7 bases and 2 bases, in that order; junction bases with no gene match: 4. CDR3 length: 14 amino acids. This clone was counted a single time. Its antigen is currently unknown. Here immunoSEQ multiplex PCR was the method, and the copy in TCRdb shows in-frame clones only, minus some. The sample carries fewer than 20,000 clones, about 65% recorded once. This TCR was sampled from a human donor with non-small cell lung cancer. V is TRBV10-2 and J is TRBJ2-3; TRBD2 aligns across 9 bases. Sequenced input: lung tumor tissue. The CDR3 sequence is CASKSGRNTDTQYF. The CDR3, as DNA: TGCGCCAGCAAAAGCGGGAGGAACACAGATACGCAGTATTTT.